The TCR beta chain under discussion was sequenced for a study of T cell changes during pregnancy in multiple sclerosis. The repertoire was sequenced with immunoSEQ multiplex PCR; TCRdb's copy has only in-frame clones and lacks some. Altogether some 100,000 clones are present, about 92% being singletons, with the ten largest covering 1.9%. The V gene's germline CDR1 is SGHAT and CDR2 FQNNGV. The CDR3 is 14 amino acids. Trimming cost V 3 bases and J 6 bases, with 11 bases left between them. The chain recombines TRBV11-2 with TRBJ1-4; D gene uncertain. The receptor was isolated from a female donor with multiple sclerosis, enrolled in a pregnancy study. The sequencing here drew on peripheral blood, taken after pregnancy. This CDR3 is CASSFHSVYEKLFF. CDR3 DNA sequence: TGTGCCAGCAGCTTTCACAGTGTTTATGAAAAACTGTTTTTT.